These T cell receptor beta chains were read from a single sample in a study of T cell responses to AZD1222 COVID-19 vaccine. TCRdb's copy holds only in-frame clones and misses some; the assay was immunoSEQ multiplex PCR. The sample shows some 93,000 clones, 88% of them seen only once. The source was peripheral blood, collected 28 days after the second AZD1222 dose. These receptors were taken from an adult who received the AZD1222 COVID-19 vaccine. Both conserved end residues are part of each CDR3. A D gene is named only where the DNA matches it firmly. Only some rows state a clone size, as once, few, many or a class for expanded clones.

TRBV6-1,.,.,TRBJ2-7,CATQSGSYEQYF,TGTGCCACTCAGAGTGGATCCTACGAGCAGTACTTC
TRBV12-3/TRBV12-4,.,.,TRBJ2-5,CASSLVRETQYF,TGTGCCAGCAGTTTAGTTCGGGAGACCCAGTACTTC
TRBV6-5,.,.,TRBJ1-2,CASSYSGGAGGYTF,TGTGCCAGCAGTTACTCAGGTGGGGCGGGCGGCTACACCTTC
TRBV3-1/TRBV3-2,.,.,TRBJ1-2,CASSQPRGTQNYGYTF,TGTGCCAGCAGCCAACCTAGGGGGACACAGAACTATGGCTACACCTTC
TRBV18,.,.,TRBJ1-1,CASSSGLQGAGTEAFF,TGTGCCAGCTCATCAGGACTACAGGGTGCTGGCACTGAAGCTTTCTTT
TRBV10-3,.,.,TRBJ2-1,CAISEDLVSNEQFF,TGTGCCATCAGTGAGGATCTAGTTTCCAATGAGCAGTTCTTC
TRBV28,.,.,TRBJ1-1,CASSRTVATEAFF,TGTGCCAGCAGCCGGACGGTCGCCACTGAAGCTTTCTTT
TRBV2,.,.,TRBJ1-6,CASSDTGGPIYSPLHF,TGTGCCAGCAGCGATACGGGAGGTCCCATCTATTCACCCCTCCACTTT
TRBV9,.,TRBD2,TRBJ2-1,CASSVGFGGLGNEQFF,TGTGCCAGCAGCGTAGGGTTTGGGGGACTAGGGAATGAGCAGTTCTTC
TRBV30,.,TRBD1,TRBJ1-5,CAWGTGVNQPQHF,TGTGCCTGGGGGACAGGGGTCAATCAGCCCCAGCATTTT
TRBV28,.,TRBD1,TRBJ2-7,CASSGPGQGVGEQYF,TGTGCCAGCAGTGGACCGGGACAGGGGGTGGGGGAGCAGTACTTC
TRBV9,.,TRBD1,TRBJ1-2,CASSVSGGTGWSGYTF,TGTGCCAGCAGCGTAAGTGGCGGGACAGGGTGGAGCGGCTACACCTTC
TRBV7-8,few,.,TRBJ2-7,CASSLDRGSYEQYF,TGTGCCAGCAGCTTAGATAGGGGCTCCTACGAGCAGTACTTC
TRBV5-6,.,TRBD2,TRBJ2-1,CASRYSGSSDEQFF,TGTGCCAGCAGATATAGCGGGAGTTCCGATGAGCAGTTCTTC
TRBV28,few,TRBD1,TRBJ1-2,CASSPSTGGGYTF,TGTGCCAGCAGTCCTTCGACAGGGGGGGGCTACACCTTC
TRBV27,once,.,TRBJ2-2,CASSFFGWFNTGELFF,TGTGCCAGCAGTTTCTTCGGCTGGTTTAACACCGGGGAGCTGTTTTTT
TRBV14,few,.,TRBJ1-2,CASSQGQGSNYGYTF,TGTGCCAGCAGCCAAGGGCAGGGGTCTAACTATGGCTACACCTTC
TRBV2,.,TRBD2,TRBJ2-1,CASSVGTSGGVYNEQFF,TGTGCCAGCAGCGTCGGGACTAGCGGGGGAGTCTACAATGAGCAGTTCTTC
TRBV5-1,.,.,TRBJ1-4,CASREGSAPFNEKLFF,TGCGCCAGCAGGGAAGGGTCTGCCCCCTTTAATGAAAAACTGTTTTTT
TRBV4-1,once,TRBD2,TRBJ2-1,CASSQDGTSGHNEQFF,TGCGCCAGCAGCCAAGACGGGACTAGCGGACACAATGAGCAGTTCTTC
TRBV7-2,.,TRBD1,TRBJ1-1,CASSLETGVMNTEAFF,TGTGCCAGCAGCTTAGAGACAGGGGTTATGAACACTGAAGCTTTCTTT
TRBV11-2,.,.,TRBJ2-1,CASSYGTRGFQQFF,TGTGCCAGCAGCTATGGGACTCGCGGGTTTCAGCAGTTCTTC
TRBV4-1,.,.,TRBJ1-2,CASSQDNLGAYGYTF,TGCGCCAGCAGCCAAGATAACCTAGGGGCATATGGCTACACCTTC
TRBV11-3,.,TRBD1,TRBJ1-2,CASSLLQGSGYTF,TGTGCCAGCAGCCTATTACAGGGGTCTGGCTACACCTTC
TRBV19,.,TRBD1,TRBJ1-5,CASRTTGNSNQPQHF,TGTGCCAGTAGGACGACAGGGAATAGCAATCAGCCCCAGCATTTT
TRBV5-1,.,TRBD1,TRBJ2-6,CASSRYPGTGESSGANVLTF,TGCGCCAGCAGCCGATACCCCGGGACAGGGGAATCCTCTGGGGCCAACGTCCTGACTTTC
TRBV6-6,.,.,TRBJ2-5,CASNNRVDQETQYF,TGTGCCAGCAATAACAGGGTGGATCAAGAGACCCAGTACTTC
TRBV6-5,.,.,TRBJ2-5,CASRKQGPQETQYF,TGTGCCAGCAGGAAACAGGGACCCCAAGAGACCCAGTACTTC
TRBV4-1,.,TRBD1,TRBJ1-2,CASSQDLYRGNRFYTF,TGCGCCAGCAGCCAAGATTTGTACAGGGGGAACCGGTTCTACACCTTC
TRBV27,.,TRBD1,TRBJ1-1,CASRPDGQGAQAFF,TGTGCCAGCAGGCCGGATGGACAGGGCGCCCAAGCTTTCTTT
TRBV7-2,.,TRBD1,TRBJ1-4,CASNRTGRNEKLFF,TGTGCCAGCAACCGGACAGGGCGTAATGAAAAACTGTTTTTT
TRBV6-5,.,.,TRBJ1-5,CASSPSRNQPQHF,TGTGCCAGCAGTCCCAGTCGCAATCAGCCCCAGCATTTT
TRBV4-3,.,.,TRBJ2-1,CASSQDISYNEQFF,TGCGCCAGCAGCCAAGATATCTCCTACAATGAGCAGTTCTTC